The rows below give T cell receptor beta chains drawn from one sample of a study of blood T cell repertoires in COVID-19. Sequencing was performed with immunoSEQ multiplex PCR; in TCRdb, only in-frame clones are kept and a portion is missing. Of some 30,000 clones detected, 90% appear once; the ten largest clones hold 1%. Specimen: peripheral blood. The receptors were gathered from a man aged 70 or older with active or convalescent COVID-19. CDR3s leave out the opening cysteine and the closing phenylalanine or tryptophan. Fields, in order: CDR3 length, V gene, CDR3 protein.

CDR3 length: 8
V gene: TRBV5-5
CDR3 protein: ASKGQKAF

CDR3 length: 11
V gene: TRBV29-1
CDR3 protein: SVVDRGDQPQH

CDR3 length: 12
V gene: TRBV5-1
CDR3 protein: ASSPGTVQETQY

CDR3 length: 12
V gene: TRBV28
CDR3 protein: ASSPGHYNEKLF

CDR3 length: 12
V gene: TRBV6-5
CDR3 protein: ASKTGRSYNEQF

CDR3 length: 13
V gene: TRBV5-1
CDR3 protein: ASSFGTGSGYEQY

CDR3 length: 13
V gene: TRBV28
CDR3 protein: ASSFTRGTNEKLF

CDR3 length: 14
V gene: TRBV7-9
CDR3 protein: ASSLAPGGSTGELF

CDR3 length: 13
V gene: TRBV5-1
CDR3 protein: ASRLQQGSSYEQY

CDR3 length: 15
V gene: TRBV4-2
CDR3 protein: ASSQEYRSVSSGELF

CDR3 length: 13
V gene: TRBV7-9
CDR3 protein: ASRISGHKPDTQY

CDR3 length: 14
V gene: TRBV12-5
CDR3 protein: ASGLGSGGASDTQY

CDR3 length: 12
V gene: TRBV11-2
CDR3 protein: ASSFLRRANVLT

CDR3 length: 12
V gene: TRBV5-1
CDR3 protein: ASSLVQGNTEAF

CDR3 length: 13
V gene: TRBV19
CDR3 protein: ASSSSGNGANVLT

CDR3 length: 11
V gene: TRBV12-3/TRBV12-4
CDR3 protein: ASSPRTDNEQF

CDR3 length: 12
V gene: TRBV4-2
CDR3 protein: ASSQVGGLDGYT

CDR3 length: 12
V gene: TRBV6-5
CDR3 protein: ASSYLGRDQPQH

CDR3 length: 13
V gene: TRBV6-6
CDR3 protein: ASNKQGFGADTQY

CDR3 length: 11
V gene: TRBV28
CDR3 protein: ASSDNPRGKAF

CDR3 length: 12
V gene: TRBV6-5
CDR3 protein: ASRNFQGSYGYT

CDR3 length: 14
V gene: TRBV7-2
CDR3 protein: ASSPQSSGSPHEQF

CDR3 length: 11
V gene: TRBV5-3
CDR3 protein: ARSATGRYEQY

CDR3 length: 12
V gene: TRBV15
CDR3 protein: ATSRGGVYNEQF

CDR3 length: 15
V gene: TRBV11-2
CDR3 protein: ASSPRWGGQGNEKLF

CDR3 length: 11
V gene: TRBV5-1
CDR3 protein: ASSFQSYNEQF

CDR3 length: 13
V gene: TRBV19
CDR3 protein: ASSINARGWQPQH

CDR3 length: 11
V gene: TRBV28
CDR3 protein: ASLGGGNYGYT

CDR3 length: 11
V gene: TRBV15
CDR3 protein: ATSRAGQERIT

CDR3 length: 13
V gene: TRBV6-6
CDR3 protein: ASSDRGLGGNTIY

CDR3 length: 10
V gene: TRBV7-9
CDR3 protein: ASSFEGRRAF

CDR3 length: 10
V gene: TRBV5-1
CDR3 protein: ASSIGQTEQY

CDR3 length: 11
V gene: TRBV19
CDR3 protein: ASSRGPGNTIY

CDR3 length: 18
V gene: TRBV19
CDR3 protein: ASSIKFMGLTLLAKNIQY

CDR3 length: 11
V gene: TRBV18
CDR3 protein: ASSQSDRNGYT

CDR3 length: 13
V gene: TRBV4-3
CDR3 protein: ASSQSLAGGFEQY

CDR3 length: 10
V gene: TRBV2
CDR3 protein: ASTEGGSPLH

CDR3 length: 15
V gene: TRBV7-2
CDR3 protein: ASSSGRTGGFRDTQY

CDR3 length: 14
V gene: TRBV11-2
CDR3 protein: ASSPGMGQLNTEAF

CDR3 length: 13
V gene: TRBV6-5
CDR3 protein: ASSYSAGLRTPLH

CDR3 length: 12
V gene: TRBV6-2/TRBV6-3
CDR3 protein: ASSDTGGNSPLH

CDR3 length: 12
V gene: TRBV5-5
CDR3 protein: ASTLQPGQEKLF

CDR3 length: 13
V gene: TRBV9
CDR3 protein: ASRGQGNRNYGYT

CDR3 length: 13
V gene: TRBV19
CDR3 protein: ASSRGNSGGYEQY

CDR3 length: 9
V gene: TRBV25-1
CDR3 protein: ASSRRNEQY

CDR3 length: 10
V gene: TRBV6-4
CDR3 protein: ASSRGTGSKD

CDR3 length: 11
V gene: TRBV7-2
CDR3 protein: ASSLARSNEQF

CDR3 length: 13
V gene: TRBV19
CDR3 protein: ASSMRIATNEKLF

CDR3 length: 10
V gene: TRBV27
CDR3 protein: ASSTGGETQY

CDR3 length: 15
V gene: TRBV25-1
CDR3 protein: ASSDSGQDYLNYGYT